Below are 30 T cell receptor beta chains sequenced from a single sample in a study of metastatic and nonmetastatic thyroid tumors. Prior to thyroid surgery, none of the patients had received any treatment. TCRdb reanalyzed the PCR reads with MiXCR. The repertoire consists of approximately 31,000 clones, with roughly a fifth occurring once and the leading ten covering around a fifth. Sequencing was done on a sample of blood. The receptors were gathered from a female donor with papillary thyroid cancer or a benign thyroid nodule (not recorded which). Some clones in this sample may be carry-over from other donors' samples.

The sample holds many counts of this clone. V is TRBV7-3 and J is TRBJ1-2, with D unresolved. This CDR3 is 15 amino acids long. Germline V gives CDR1 SGHTA, CDR2 FQGTGA. Between the trimmed V and J ends, which lost 1 base and 3 bases, there was a span of 12 bases. CDR3 region: CASSLNPELDYGYTF. The DNA for the CDR3 is TGTGCCAGCAGCTTAAATCCGGAGTTGGACTATGGCTACACCTTC.

This clone appeared many times. The chain employs TRBV20-1 and TRBJ2-1; 8 nucleotides align to TRBD2. V lost 6 bases and J lost 9; bases outside the gene matches: 13. Per germline, CDR1 DFQATT and CDR2 SNEGSKA (reference sequence). The CDR3 totals 14 residues. The CDR3 DNA is TGCAGTGCCACGATGCGGGGGGCCTCGGGTGAGCAGTTCTTC. This sequence encodes CSATMRGASGEQFF.

V usage is TRBV7-2 and J usage is TRBJ2-7; D uncertain. Germline assignment: CDR1 SGHTA and CDR2 FQGNSA. This CDR3 region has 14 residues. Between the trimmed V and J ends, which lost 2 bases and 0 bases, there was a span of 8 bases. This CDR3 reads CASSLTDVSYEQYF. In nucleotides, the CDR3 is TGTGCCAGCAGCTTAACAGACGTCTCCTACGAGCAGTACTTC.

This clone turned up a few times. The V gene is TRBV19, the J gene TRBJ2-7; TRBD2 agrees at 7 bases. CDR1 is LNHDA and CDR2 is SQIVND in the germline V gene (reference sequence). V was pared by 5 bases and J by 2 bases, with 6 bases of the junction left unmatched. This CDR3 has 14 residues. CDR3 bases: TGTGCCAGTAGTTCTGGACTAGGGCCCTACGAGCAGTACTTC. Its translation: CASSSGLGPYEQYF.

Many counts were recorded for this clone. The chain has TRBV19 and TRBJ1-2; TRBD1 is a possible D gene (5 bases). The germline CDR1 and CDR2 sequences are LNHDA and SQIVND (reference sequence). V was clipped by 9 bases and J by 4 bases, with 21 bases between them. The CDR3 runs 15 residues. The CDR3 DNA sequence: TGTGCCAGCAAGGGGCTGGACGGGACGGGCTATGGCTACACCTTC. Amino acid sequence: CASKGLDGTGYGYTF.

This clone was seen many times. The CDR3 region has the DNA TGTGCCAGCAGTGGGGACAGGGGGACTGAAGCTTTCTTT. Its translation is CASSGDRGTEAFF. The rearrangement joins TRBV2 to TRBJ1-1; 11 bases map to TRBD1. The CDR3 is 13 residues long. Per the germline V gene, CDR1 is SNHLY and CDR2 is FYNNEI. The V gene end was trimmed by 4 bases and the J gene end by 5 bases; junction bases not matched to a gene: 0.

J is TRBJ2-7 and V is TRBV5-1, with TRBD1 matching 9 bases. The CDR3 consists of 16 residues. CDR1 and CDR2 (germline): SGHRS, YFSETQ. Germline trimming cut 4 bases from V and 0 bases from J; bases unmatched to any gene: 8. Here the CDR3 reads CASSPYRQGVSYEQYF. The CDR3 DNA sequence: TGCGCCAGCAGCCCCTACCGACAGGGGGTCTCCTACGAGCAGTACTTC.

This clone was seen many times. The CDR3 spells CASSSDTEAFF. The CDR3 bases are TGTGCCAGCAGTTCCGACACTGAAGCTTTCTTT. The V and J genes are TRBV12-3 or TRBV12-4 and TRBJ1-1; D is ambiguous. Trimming took off 4 bases at V and 3 bases at J, with 3 bases between the two ends. The CDR3 covers 11 residues.

This clone was detected ten times or more. The chain combines TRBV4-1 with TRBJ1-1; 8 nucleotides match TRBD1. The CDR3 spans 16 residues. V lost 4 bases to trimming and J lost 1 base; unmatched junction nucleotides: 8. Germline V gene sequence: CDR1 MGHRA, CDR2 YSYEKL. For the CDR3, the DNA is TGCGCCAGCAGCCCTGGACAGGGTGAGGCGAACACTGAAGCTTTCTTT. Its translation is CASSPGQGEANTEAFF.

This clone was seen repeatedly, ten times or more. The chain links TRBV11-2 to TRBJ2-1, with 9 bases fitting TRBD2. The CDR3 is 15 residues long. The V gene's germline CDR1 is SGHAT and CDR2 FQNNGV. Unmatched junction bases numbered 6, after V lost 3 bases and J lost 6 bases. As DNA, the CDR3 is TGTGCCAGCAGCTTCGGACTAGCGTCAGTCAATGAGCAGTTCTTC. This encodes CASSFGLASVNEQFF.

Concerning this clone: This is likely a read error, given that the CDR3 carries no conserved phenylalanine or tryptophan at its end. The rearrangement uses TRBV12-3 or TRBV12-4 and TRBJ1-2, with 7 bases lining up with TRBD1. This CDR3 has 13 residues. The CDR3 DNA is TGTGCCTGCAGTTTGGTCAGGGGGGGCGGCTACACCGTC. It encodes CACSLVRGGGYTV.

This clone was recorded many times. This rearrangement joins TRBV4-1 to TRBJ2-3, with 9 bases that match TRBD2. Germline V gives CDR1 MGHRA, CDR2 YSYEKL. This CDR3 region has 18 residues. Trimming at V came to 2 bases and at J to 0 bases, leaving 9 bases not matched to a gene. The CDR3 coding sequence is TGCGCCAGCAGCCAATCCCCTCCAGCGGGGGGTAGCACAGATACGCAGTATTTT. The encoded protein is CASSQSPPAGGSTDTQYF.

The sample holds many counts of this clone. The genes are TRBV9 and TRBJ2-2; the D gene could be TRBD1 or TRBD2 (5 bases each). The CDR3 spans 13 residues. Per the germline V gene, CDR1 is SGDLS and CDR2 is YYNGEE. The V end lost 3 bases, the J end lost 7 bases, and 10 bases lay between the germline ends. The CDR3 sequence: CASSAGTGGELFF. CDR3 DNA: TGTGCCAGCAGCGCGGGAACAGGCGGGGAGCTGTTTTTT.

Sample share makes this clone medium-sized. The chain couples TRBV19 to TRBJ1-5; D is possibly TRBD1 (6 bases). This CDR3 region has 13 residues. Germline V CDR1 and CDR2: LNHDA, SQIVND (reference sequence). The V and J ends lost 6 bases and 1 base respectively, with 7 bases between them. CDR3: CASRGGSNQPQHF. CDR3 nucleotides: TGTGCCAGTAGAGGGGGAAGCAATCAGCCCCAGCATTTT.

This clone appeared many times. The genes are TRBV12-3 or TRBV12-4 and TRBJ1-5; D remains ambiguous. The CDR3 extends over 15 amino acids. V was pared by 6 bases and J by 3 bases, with 15 bases between. The CDR3 spells CASSPWDPPNQPQHF. The CDR3 DNA follows: TGTGCCAGCAGCCCGTGGGATCCCCCCAATCAGCCCCAGCATTTT.

In its sample, this clone was seen a few times. One end of the junction does not line up with germline, which may come from a read error. The gene calls are TRBV19 and TRBJ1-2, with D unresolved. Per the germline V gene, CDR1 is LNHDA and CDR2 is SQIVND (reference sequence). The length of the CDR3 is 15 residues. The CDR3 sequence: CACSRAASSNYVYTF. As DNA, the CDR3 is TGTGCCTGTTCTAGGGCCGCCTCATCTAACTATGTCTACACCTTC.

This clone is termed medium-sized. The chain recombines TRBV6-1 with TRBJ2-1, with D possibly TRBD2 on 5 matching bases. Deletions cut 6 bases from V and 3 bases from J, with 18 bases between. Germline-derived CDR1 and CDR2 are MNHNS and SASEGT. CDR3 length equals 16 residues. CDR3 nucleotides: TGTGCCAGCAGGACCCTGGGGAGATACTTCTACAATGAGCAGTTCTTC. Protein: CASRTLGRYFYNEQFF.

This clone was seen many times. The chain employs TRBV10-1 and TRBJ2-1; TRBD1 matches at 7 bases. The CDR3 is 15 residues long. Germline CDR1 reads WNHNN; CDR2 reads SYGVQD (reference sequence). J was trimmed by 7 bases and V by 2 bases; bases with no gene match: 8. The CDR3 is CASSELRGRGNEQFF. The CDR3 DNA reads TGCGCCAGCAGTGAGCTTCGGGGCAGGGGGAATGAGCAGTTCTTC.

J is TRBJ2-3 and V is TRBV10-3; TRBD2 agrees at 14 bases. The length of the CDR3 is 16 residues. Per the germline V gene, CDR1 is ENHRY and CDR2 is SYGVKD. J gave up 5 bases and V 4 bases, and 5 bases lay outside the gene matches. The CDR3 bases are TGTGCCATCAGTGCGACTAGCGGGAGGGCTGGAGATACGCAGTATTTT. It yields the protein CAISATSGRAGDTQYF.

This clone showed up just a few times. The genes are TRBV6-1 and TRBJ2-7; 10 positions agree with TRBD1. The CDR3 totals 15 residues. Trimming at V came to 6 bases and at J to 3 bases, leaving 8 bases not matched to a gene. Germline values: CDR1 MNHNS, CDR2 SASEGT. This CDR3 is CASSPGTGDIYEQYF. The DNA for the CDR3 is TGTGCCAGCAGCCCCGGGACAGGGGATATCTACGAGCAGTACTTC.

In this sample, this clone turned up a few times. J is TRBJ2-3 and V is TRBV6-4, with 12 bases matching TRBD2. The germline V gene has CDR1 MRHNA and CDR2 SNTAGT. With 6 bases clipped from V and 2 bases from J, the junction kept 3 bases outside the gene matches. CDR3 length: 15 amino acids. CDR3 loop: CASRTSGGVTDTQYF. In nucleotides, the CDR3 is TGTGCCAGCAGGACTAGCGGGGGAGTCACAGATACGCAGTATTTT.

This clone was counted ten times or more. The genes are TRBV20-1 and TRBJ2-1, with TRBD1 as a possible D gene (5 bases). The germline V and J ends were trimmed by 1 base and 4 bases, with 11 bases remaining between them. The CDR3 runs to 14 residues. Germline CDR1 and CDR2: DFQATT and SNEGSKA (reference sequence). The CDR3 reads CSARVQVSYNEQFF. CDR3 DNA sequence: TGCAGTGCTAGAGTACAGGTTTCTTACAATGAGCAGTTCTTC.

This clone was observed a handful of times. The gene calls are TRBV19 and TRBJ1-2, with 10 bases lining up with TRBD1. The CDR3 totals 13 residues. Trimming took 5 bases from V and 6 from J; bases not matched to a gene: 3. Germline loops: CDR1 LNHDA, CDR2 SQIVND (reference sequence). The CDR3, as DNA: TGTGCCAGTAGTGAGGGACAGGGGAATGGCTACACCTTC. It is translated as CASSEGQGNGYTF.

This clone showed up many times. The chain couples TRBV4-1 to TRBJ2-5; D gene uncertain. This CDR3 contains 15 residues. The V and J ends lost 0 bases and 1 base respectively, with 9 bases between them. CDR1 and CDR2 (germline): MGHRA, YSYEKL. The CDR3 coding sequence is TGCGCCAGCAGCCAAGAACCCCGAATCCAAGAGACCCAGTACTTC. Its protein is CASSQEPRIQETQYF.

This clone was found many times. The chain joins TRBV19 to TRBJ2-1; D unclear. Trimming took 6 bases from V and 0 from J, leaving 15 bases between them. CDR1 LNHDA and CDR2 SQIVND come from the germline V gene (reference sequence). The CDR3 sequence is 16 residues long. The CDR3 DNA reads as TGTGCCAGTAGCACTGGACGGTACAGCTCCTACAATGAGCAGTTCTTC. Translation: CASSTGRYSSYNEQFF.

This clone has just a few counts. The V call is TRBV6-1, the J call TRBJ2-3, with 9 positions matching TRBD1. With the DNA end fitting TRBJ1-5 better, the J assignment may be wrong. The germline CDR1 and CDR2 sequences are MNHNS and SASEGT. This CDR3 comprises 14 residues. CDR3 sequence reads: CASRYRGPGDTQHF. The DNA of the CDR3 is TGTGCCAGTAGGTACAGGGGGCCGGGAGATACGCAGCATTTT.

In its sample, this clone was seen a few times. The chain carries TRBV28 and TRBJ2-7; 7 bases match TRBD1. This CDR3 contains 12 residues. The J segment lost 1 base and the V segment lost 10 bases, leaving 4 bases of the junction unmatched. Germline CDR1 reads MDHEN; CDR2 reads SYDVKM. The CDR3 coding sequence is TGTGCCACCCGACAGGGTTCCTACGAGCAGTACTTC. Translated: CATRQGSYEQYF.

The rearrangement links TRBV6-1 to TRBJ1-1, with D perhaps matching TRBD1 (5 bases). CDR1 is MNHNS, CDR2 SASEGT, per germline. The ends were cut back, 6 bases at V and 2 bases at J, with 13 bases in the middle. This CDR3 comprises 14 residues. CDR3 DNA sequence: TGTGCCAGCAGACCTGACAGTGGCAACACTGAAGCTTTCTTT. This gives the protein CASRPDSGNTEAFF.

In its sample, this clone was seen a few times. The genes are TRBV28 and TRBJ1-6, with a possible D match to TRBD1 (6 bases). V was cut by 8 bases and J by 0 bases, with 11 bases left in between. Germline V gene sequence: CDR1 MDHEN, CDR2 SYDVKM. The CDR3 is 15 residues long. CDR3 region: CASVGGSSYNSPLHF. The CDR3 nucleotides are TGTGCCAGCGTAGGGGGTAGCTCCTATAATTCACCCCTCCACTTT.

This clone has a count of ten or more. This may come from a read error, since a much larger clone is one base off. The CDR3 sequence is CASSRNYGRAGNTEAFF. The CDR3 nucleotides are TGTGCCAGCAGTCGCAACTATGGGCGGGCTGGGAACACTGAAGCTTTCTTT. This sequence joins TRBV27 and TRBJ1-1; D is unclear. Trimming cost V 5 bases and J 1 base, with 20 bases left between them. The CDR3 runs 17 residues. Germline lookup yields CDR1 MNHEY and CDR2 SMNVEV (reference sequence).